The entry below gives a single T cell receptor (beta chain) sequence along with its context. The specificity of this receptor is unknown. No much larger clone is present one base from it, and per-base qualities are unavailable. This entry comes from a study of T cells after posttransplantation cyclophosphamide listed by TCRdb under 2016. Describing the broader study: Using TRB sequencing, the study followed how the T cell repertoire rebuilt after myeloablative bone marrow transplantation with posttransplantation cyclophosphamide given as GVHD prophylaxis. Up to about 3 additional blood samples from 2 to 5.2 years after transplant were also TRB-sequenced in 3 patients, as was pretransplant blood from 4 patients. Samples from 35 to 45 PTCy-treated patients, along with samples from roughly 15 of their related bone marrow donors, underwent antigen receptor sequencing. Blood from every one of the approximately 33 PTCy patients who had 1-year posttransplant specimens underwent TRB sequencing. Public TRB sequences were queried against a database of over 3,600 sequences associated with responses to pathogens, tumor antigens, self-antigens and alloantigens. Because TRA and TRB clonality correlated tightly in 10 or so samples, later TCR analyses were limited to TRB.

Summary of the overall study and its limitations: Donor-recipient similarity was low at 1-2 months but rose over the first year, and later blood repertoires were often dominated by donor CD8+ memory clones. Across 35 to 45 patients, TRB clonality was highly associated with recipient CMV seropositivity and CMV reactivation, and diversity in PTCy patients was similar to diversity in CNI/methotrexate controls. The TRB repertoires of T cells infiltrating skin or GI tract showed only limited overlap with the TRB repertoires of T cells in blood.

Naive T cells were defined as viable CD3+CD4+ or CD3+CD8+ cells that were CCR7+CD45RA+CD45RO-CD95-CD27+CD28+. Related bone marrow donors provided peripheral blood samples on the day of marrow donation. Mononuclear cells from peripheral blood and bone marrow were separated by Ficoll-Hypaque density centrifugation and then cryopreserved. CD4+ and CD8+ T cells, including naive and memory subsets, were sorted by FACS on a FACSAria II. TRB sequencing was run on genomic DNA with either the immunoSEQ assay at survey resolution or the hsTCRB kit. Per the authors' processing: The immunoSEQ software handled initial read processing, and the LymphoSeq R package was used for repertoire analyses. Clonality was computed as 1 minus normalized Shannon entropy; Gini coefficient was also calculated for each TRB dataset. Phenotypes of unsorted samples were inferred by mapping TRB sequences from sorted subsets of the recipient or donor onto the same recipient's unsorted samples. Held by TCRdb, this immuneACCESS table contains in-frame sequences only and omits some clones. Under half of the omission traces to an unresolved V gene where checked; the cause of the rest is unknown. V and J calls plus clone size are reproduced from that table; the DNA served to infer D and trimming. This sample holds some 20,000 clones; 95% to 98% were observed only once. The ten top clones hold under 0.2% of the sample.

There are 15 amino acids in the CDR3, from cysteine to phenylalanine inclusive. Only CDR3 DNA remains: 45 bases, in frame from the first base. Between the V and J ends, shortened by 4 bases and 2 bases respectively, the junction contains 15 bases. The germline V gene supplies CDR1 MDHEN and CDR2 SYDVKM. Sequenced sample: naive CD4+ T cells sorted from PBMCs. The chain links TRBV28 with TRBJ2-7; a weak D assignment points to TRBD2 (5 bases agree). This TCR derives from a man between 40 and 49 years old in good health, CMV-negative, and a related stem cell transplant donor. The nucleotides are TGTGCCAGCAGTTCCCCAGGTGGGAGCGCCTACGAGCAGTACTTC. Its protein reads: CASSSPGGSAYEQYF.